This record concerns one TCR beta chain sequence. V gave up 4 bases and J gave up 5 bases; unmatched junction bases: 5. The CDR3 runs to 13 residues. The record originates from a study of blood T cell repertoires in COVID-19. Study details: PBMCs, B-cell-depleted T cells, or T cells provided the cDNA or gDNA that made up the material.

In the original processing: Reference gene primer amplification gave estimated nucleated cell counts. Clones were read by immunoSEQ multiplex PCR, and TCRdb kept only the in-frame ones, dropping some. V and J calls and clone size follow that table, whereas D and trimming were derived from the DNA. The sample yields a few hundred thousand clones, more than 75% seen once. This clonotype was obtained from a woman aged 25 to 39 who had recovered from COVID-19. The genes are TRBV5-3 and TRBJ1-2; TRBD1 matches 7 bases. TRBV5-3 belongs to the ORF category, with a function that is uncertain. The sample consisted of PBMCs or T cells enriched from blood (not recorded which). This chain's CDR3 is CARSVGQCYGYTF. The CDR3, as DNA: TGTGCCAGAAGCGTGGGACAGTGTTATGGCTACACCTTC.